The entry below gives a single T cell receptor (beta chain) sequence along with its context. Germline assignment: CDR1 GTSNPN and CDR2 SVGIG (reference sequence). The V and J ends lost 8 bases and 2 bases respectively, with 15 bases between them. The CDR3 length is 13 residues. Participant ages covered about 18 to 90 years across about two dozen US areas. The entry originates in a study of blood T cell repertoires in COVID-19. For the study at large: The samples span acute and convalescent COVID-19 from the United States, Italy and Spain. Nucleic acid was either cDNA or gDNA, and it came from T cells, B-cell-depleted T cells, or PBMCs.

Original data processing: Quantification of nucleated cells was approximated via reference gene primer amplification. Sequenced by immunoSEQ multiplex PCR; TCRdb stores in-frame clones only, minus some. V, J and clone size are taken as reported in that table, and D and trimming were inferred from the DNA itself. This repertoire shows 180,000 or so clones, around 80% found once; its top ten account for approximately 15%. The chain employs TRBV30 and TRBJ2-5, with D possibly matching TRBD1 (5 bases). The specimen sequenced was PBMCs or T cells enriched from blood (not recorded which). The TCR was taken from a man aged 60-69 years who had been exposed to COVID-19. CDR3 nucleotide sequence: TGTGCCGGAACCCTAGACAGTCAAGAGACCCAGTACTTC. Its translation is CAGTLDSQETQYF.